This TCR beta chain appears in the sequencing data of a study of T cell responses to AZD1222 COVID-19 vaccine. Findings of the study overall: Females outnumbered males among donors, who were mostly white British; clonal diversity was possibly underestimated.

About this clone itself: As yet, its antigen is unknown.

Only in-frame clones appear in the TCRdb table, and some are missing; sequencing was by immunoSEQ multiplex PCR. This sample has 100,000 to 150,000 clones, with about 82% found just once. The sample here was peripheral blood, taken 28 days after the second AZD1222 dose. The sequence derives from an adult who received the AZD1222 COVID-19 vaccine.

The CDR3 region has the DNA TGTGCCACCAGTGACCCCCGAGGACCCAACTCCTACAATGAGCAGTTCTTC. Its protein is CATSDPRGPNSYNEQFF. J is TRBJ2-1 and V is TRBV24-1; D gene uncertain. Trimming took 4 bases from V and 0 from J, leaving 15 bases between them. The CDR3 is made up of 17 amino acids. Germline-derived CDR1 and CDR2 are KGHDR and SFDVKD.